This T cell receptor beta chain was obtained from a study of PD-L1 blockade in urothelial cancer (dated by TCRdb to the late 2010s). Notes on the research overall: Every patient began therapy around 2014 and was given atezolizumab 1,200 mg intravenously every 3 weeks. Pretreatment tumor samples, along with matched peripheral blood serially collected before and after atezolizumab treatment, were subjected to TCR sequencing. Patients had an ECOG performance status of 0 or 1 and had received between 0 and 3 prior chemotherapy regimens. About nine tenths of the roughly 29 patients were identified as males with urothelial cancer of bladder origin, and a prior smoking history was reported by 18 of 29 patients. Durable clinical benefit was defined as progression-free survival longer than 6 months, and TCR features were also tested against progression-free and overall survival. Pretreatment blood TCR-seq was available for 30 or so patients, at least one posttreatment blood collection was obtained for some 24 patients, and tumor TCR-seq was available for some 24 patients. The study was an exploratory multi-omic analysis of somatic, immune and clinical correlates of response to PD-L1 blockade with atezolizumab in urothelial cancer. A median of around 150,000 T cells and some 90,000 unique TCRs was obtained from blood samples, and a median clonality of approximately 0.08 was observed. Blood samples were analyzed 3 weeks after the start of treatment (second dose) and 6 weeks after the start of treatment. Whole exome sequencing and RNA sequencing of pretreatment tumors were performed alongside TCR sequencing in the same patients. Durable clinical benefit was achieved by nine patients and was not achieved by 20 patients.

Taken with the paper, the label for time point translates to: pretreatment peripheral blood. A total of under 30 patients with locally advanced or metastatic urothelial carcinoma, treated at Memorial Sloan Kettering on a trial protocol, made up the cohort. Peripheral blood mononuclear cells were collected from each patient pretreatment and during treatment, giving between 1 and 8 total time points per patient. The Qiagen DNeasy Blood extraction kit was used to purify genomic DNA from total PBMCs and tumor samples. PBMCs were collected pretreatment and during treatment and were isolated and stored as previously described. To estimate absolute template abundance from read counts, synthetic TCR analog templates were spiked into each PCR. TCRbeta CDR3 regions were amplified from genomic DNA with bias-controlled V and J gene primers using the immunoSEQ assay. Sequencing of rearranged TCRbeta segments was performed at approximately 20X coverage. On the study's bioinformatics: Sequencing errors were corrected by clustering, and CDR3s were annotated against IMGT so that V, D and J genes could be assigned. Only productive TCRbeta rearrangements were used in downstream analyses, excluding out-of-frame or stop-codon sequences. Clonality was computed as one minus Shannon entropy normalized by the log of the number of unique productive sequences. Clones differing between time points or between blood and tumor were identified using Fisher's exact test with Benjamini-Hochberg correction, with an adjusted p below 0.01 applied as the threshold. This is the immuneACCESS table as TCRdb keeps it, with only in-frame sequences that have V and J called. A part of the clones is gone; compared with another copy, unresolved V genes explain less than half, and the rest is unexplained. Clone size and V and J calls were adopted from that table, with D and trimming inferred from the DNA. This sample holds fewer than 60,000 clones; under 90% were observed only once. More than 3% of the sample comes from the top ten.

Note on this clone: It lacks a known antigen. No qualities accompany the bases; no much larger clone lies one base away.

On the study overall, not on this receptor specifically: At 3 weeks after the start of treatment, tumor-associated TCR clones in peripheral blood had expanded more in patients with durable benefit (n of about 20, p = 0.022). A pretreatment peripheral blood TCR clonality below the median was linked to improved progression-free and overall survival. Because the sample size was small (n of about 30) and many of the analyses were exploratory, the results are meant to be hypothesis-generating.

The TCR was taken from a man between 65 and 85 years old with urothelial cancer. The source material was PBMCs, sampled around atezolizumab (anti-PD-L1) treatment.

In nucleotide form, the sequence is TGTGCCAGCAGCAGGACCGGGAGAAACACCATATATTTT. Its coded protein is CASSRTGRNTIYF. The chain couples TRBV2 to TRBJ1-3; the D gene lacks a confident call. Trimming removed 6 bases from V and 5 bases from J, leaving 11 bases between the germline ends. Taken from cysteine to phenylalanine, the CDR3 has 13 residues. Of all the DNA, just the CDR3 is kept, 39 bases in frame from base 1. CDR1 and CDR2 were assigned from the germline V gene as SNHLY and FYNNEI.